Below are 17 T cell receptor beta chains sequenced from a single sample in a study of T cell responses to AZD1222 COVID-19 vaccine. Profiling relied on immunoSEQ multiplex PCR, and the TCRdb table lists in-frame clones only, not all of them. This sample has 100,000 to 150,000 clones, with roughly nine tenths found just once. The specimen comprised peripheral blood, sampled on day 0 of AZD1222 vaccination. These receptors were collected from an adult in good health.

A few counts support this clone. The chain has TRBV27 and TRBJ2-7, with D unclear. Deletions cut 2 bases from V and 0 bases from J, with 14 bases between. Germline lookup yields CDR1 MNHEY and CDR2 SMNVEV (reference sequence). CDR3 length equals 16 residues. CDR3: CASSLRYRITSYEQYF. The DNA of the CDR3 is TGTGCCAGCAGTTTACGCTACAGAATCACCTCCTACGAGCAGTACTTC.

The genes are TRBV27 and TRBJ1-1, with a possible D match to TRBD1 (5 bases). The CDR3 consists of 14 residues. Germline V lookup: CDR1 MNHEY, CDR2 SMNVEV (reference sequence). The V end lost 0 bases, the J end lost 5 bases, and 10 bases lay between the germline ends. DNA for the CDR3: TGTGCCAGCAGTTTATCGGCAGGGATGACTGAAGCTTTCTTT. Protein sequence: CASSLSAGMTEAFF.

The V and J genes are TRBV6-6 and TRBJ1-1; weak D call: TRBD1 (5 bases). V shed 4 bases and J shed 3 bases, with 9 bases lying between them. CDR3 length equals 13 residues. The germline V gene has CDR1 MNHNY and CDR2 SVGAGI (reference sequence). The CDR3 loop reads CASSWTFDTEAFF. Here the CDR3 DNA reads TGTGCCAGCAGTTGGACATTCGACACTGAAGCTTTCTTT.

This rearrangement joins TRBV30 to TRBJ2-1; tentative D call: TRBD2 (6 bases). CDR3 length equals 14 residues. V gave up 3 bases and J gave up 4 bases, with 13 bases separating them. Germline CDR1 and CDR2: GTSNPN and SVGIG (reference sequence). CDR3 in amino acids: CAWRRRAGYNEQFF. In DNA form, the CDR3 reads TGTGCCTGGAGGAGGAGGGCGGGTTACAATGAGCAGTTCTTC.

The chain couples TRBV6-2 or TRBV6-3 to TRBJ2-7; the match to TRBD1 covers 8 bases. CDR1 MNHEY and CDR2 SVGEGT come from the germline V gene. J was trimmed by 5 bases and V by 5 bases; bases with no gene match: 8. CDR3 length: 14 residues. CDR3 in DNA: TGTGCCAGCAGTCGGACAGGGACTTTCAACGAGCAGTACTTC. Its protein product is CASSRTGTFNEQYF.

The chain combines TRBV3-1 (or the pseudogene TRBV3-2) with TRBJ2-2; no clear D gene. This CDR3 is built from 16 residues. Deletions cut 0 bases from V and 6 bases from J, with 14 bases between. Looked up from germline, CDR1 is LGHDT and CDR2 is YNNKEL (reference sequence). CDR3 protein: CASSQDRRYMAGELFF. The CDR3 nucleotides read TGTGCCAGCAGCCAAGATAGGCGGTACATGGCCGGGGAGCTGTTTTTT.

The rearrangement uses TRBV18 and TRBJ1-2; D perhaps matches TRBD1 (6 bases). The CDR3 covers 13 residues. Germline assignment: CDR1 KGHSH and CDR2 LQKENI. Trimming took off 3 bases at V and 2 bases at J, with 7 bases between the two ends. The CDR3 protein is CASSPDRNYGYTF. For the CDR3, the DNA is TGTGCCAGCTCACCCGACAGGAACTATGGCTACACCTTC.

V is TRBV9 and J is TRBJ1-3, with D uncertain. This CDR3 is built from 15 residues. Trimming cost V 0 bases and J 0 bases, with 7 bases left between them. Germline V lookup: CDR1 SGDLS, CDR2 YYNGEE. This CDR3 is CASSVEGSSGNTIYF. The CDR3 DNA is TGTGCCAGCAGCGTAGAGGGCAGCTCTGGAAACACCATATATTTT.

The rearrangement links TRBV27 to TRBJ1-2; TRBD1 matches at 9 bases. Germline V gene sequence: CDR1 MNHEY, CDR2 SMNVEV (reference sequence). V shed 5 bases, J shed 8 bases, and the junction held 3 bases outside the gene matches. The CDR3 is 12 amino acids. The CDR3 sequence is CASSRTGEGYTF. CDR3 in DNA: TGTGCCAGCAGTCGGACAGGGGAAGGCTACACCTTC.

The chain carries TRBV6-5 and TRBJ1-2, with 9 bases fitting TRBD1. Germline V lookup: CDR1 MNHEY, CDR2 SVGAGI. The V segment lost 6 bases and the J segment 6 bases; nucleotides outside the gene matches: 8. CDR3 length: 14 residues. The CDR3 loop reads CASRQAGTGNGYTF. CDR3 bases: TGTGCCAGCAGACAAGCCGGGACAGGGAATGGCTACACCTTC.

CDR3 in DNA: TGTGCCAGCAGCTTGGAAGGAAGGCGGGAGTATGAGCAGTTCTTC. Its translation is CASSLEGRREYEQFF. The rearrangement uses TRBV5-4 and TRBJ2-1, with 7 positions matching TRBD2. CDR3 size: 15 residues. Trimming removed 0 bases from V and 8 bases from J; junction bases left unmatched: 8. Germline-derived CDR1 and CDR2 are SGHNT and YYREEE (reference sequence). The whole variable domain, remainder taken from reference TRBV5-4 and TRBJ2-1, is ETGVTQSPTHLIKTRGQQVTLRCSSQSGHNTVSWYQQALGQGPQFIFQYYREEENGRGNFPPRFSGLQFPNYSSELNVNALELDDSALYLCASSLEGRREYEQFFGPGTRLTVL.

The chain couples TRBV11-2 to TRBJ2-1, with D possibly matching TRBD2 (6 bases). The CDR3 is 14 residues long. V shed 6 bases and J shed 2 bases, with 11 bases lying between them. CDR1 SGHAT and CDR2 FQNNGV come from the germline V gene. CDR3 region: CASSETRAYNEQFF. For the CDR3, the DNA is TGTGCCAGCAGTGAGACTAGAGCCTACAATGAGCAGTTCTTC.

J is TRBJ2-3 and V is TRBV11-3; D gene ambiguous. V was clipped by 5 bases and J by 2 bases, with 5 bases between them. The germline CDR1 and CDR2 sequences are SGHNT and YENEEA. The CDR3 sequence is 12 residues long. CDR3 residues: CASSADTDTQYF. For the CDR3, the DNA is TGTGCCAGCAGCGCCGACACAGATACGCAGTATTTT.

About this clone itself: One junction end does not reproduce the germline sequence, and a read error may be involved. The chain uses TRBV7-2 and TRBJ2-1; 10 bases fit TRBD2. The CDR3 loop spans 15 amino acids. CDR1 SGHTA and CDR2 FQGNSA come from the germline V gene. CDR3 loop: CASRLAGGPGNEQFF. The CDR3 DNA reads TGTGCCAGCAGATTAGCGGGAGGACCAGGCAATGAGCAGTTCTTC.

The chain is built from TRBV9 and TRBJ2-5, with D perhaps matching TRBD2 (5 bases). Trimming took 0 bases from V and 5 from J, leaving 14 bases between them. This CDR3 has 15 amino acids. The germline V gene has CDR1 SGDLS and CDR2 YYNGEE. CDR3 protein: CASSVAGGVRETQYF. As DNA, the CDR3 is TGTGCCAGCAGCGTAGCTGGAGGCGTTAGGGAGACCCAGTACTTC.

The CDR3, as DNA: TGCGCCAGCAGCCAAGATCTGGGCAGTCTCTACGAGCAGTACTTC. This sequence encodes CASSQDLGSLYEQYF. V and J are TRBV4-3 and TRBJ2-7, with D unclear. CDR1 and CDR2 (germline): LGHNA, YSLEER. V was cut by 0 bases and J by 3 bases, with 12 bases left in between. This CDR3 has 15 residues.

In regard to this clone: Other DNA sequences in the same sample also yield this CDR3. V and J are TRBV19 and TRBJ1-1; no clear D. Germline CDR1 reads LNHDA; CDR2 reads SQIVND (reference sequence). Deletions cut 1 base from V and 0 bases from J, with 6 bases between. The CDR3 spans 14 residues. CDR3 residues: CASSIGTVNTEAFF. CDR3 sequence (DNA): TGTGCCAGTAGTATAGGGACGGTGAACACTGAAGCTTTCTTT.